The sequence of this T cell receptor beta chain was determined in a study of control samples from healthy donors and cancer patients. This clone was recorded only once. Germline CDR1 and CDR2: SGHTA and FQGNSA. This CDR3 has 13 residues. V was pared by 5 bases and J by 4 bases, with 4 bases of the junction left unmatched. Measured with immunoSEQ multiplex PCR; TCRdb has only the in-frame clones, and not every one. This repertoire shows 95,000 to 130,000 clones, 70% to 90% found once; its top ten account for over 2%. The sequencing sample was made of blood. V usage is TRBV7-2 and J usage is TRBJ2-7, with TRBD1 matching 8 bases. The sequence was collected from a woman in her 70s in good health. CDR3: CASSRQGSYEQYF. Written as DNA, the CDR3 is TGTGCCAGCAGCCGACAGGGGTCGTACGAGCAGTACTTC.